Sequencing of this T cell receptor (beta chain) was carried out in a study of metastatic and nonmetastatic thyroid tumors. Study-wide context: Repertoire comparisons spanned blood and tumor or nodule tissue from malignant and benign thyroid patients. The study, taken as a whole, reports: In blood and tumor, TCR beta diversity was reportedly significantly higher in malignant thyroid tumors than in benign nodules.

Source study methods: CDR3 was compared across clinicopathological groups, and the resulting differences were used to build a distant-metastasis classifier for papillary thyroid cancer. MiXCR reprocessed the PCR reads for TCRdb. TCRdb, rather than the study authors, made the V and J calls. This table has some 21,000 clones, 28% appearing once. Ten or more counts support this clone. Its cognate antigen is unknown. Not a single patient had been given any form of treatment at any point before undergoing thyroid surgery. There are 15 residues in the CDR3. V lost 7 bases to trimming and J lost 6 bases, with 21 bases between them. Germline-derived CDR1 and CDR2 are SNHLY and FYNNEI.

The chain couples TRBV2 to TRBJ1-1, with D possibly TRBD1 on 6 matching bases. This TCR was recovered from a male donor with papillary thyroid cancer or a benign thyroid nodule (not recorded which). Some clones in this sample may be carry-over from other donors' samples. Sample: tumor tissue. This CDR3 is CASTFEGGAWAEAFF. CDR3 in DNA: TGTGCCAGCACCTTCGAGGGGGGGGCGTGGGCTGAAGCTTTCTTT.